This T cell receptor (beta chain) was sequenced in a study of cytomegalovirus exposure and HLA in healthy donors. Across the whole study: Findings of an earlier analysis included roughly 120 million unique TCR beta sequences from 190 million or so T cells. Points from the study as a whole: Most TCR sequences were uncommon, yet certain public TCRs appeared in many donors. In a later analysis, donors in an Asian-associated ancestry cluster reportedly had fewer N-insertions in productive TCRs than the cohort mean.

The PCR made use of 60 Vbeta and 13 Jbeta primers. Repertoires were generated with immunoSEQ multiplex PCR, while TCRdb's copy carries only in-frame clones and drops some. Of 110,000 to 150,000 clones in the sample, approximately 80% were seen once. Donors consisted of healthy bone marrow donors. The CDR3 sequence is 14 residues long. Germline V gives CDR1 ENHRY, CDR2 SYGVKD. Between the trimmed V and J ends, which lost 6 bases and 1 base, there was a span of 11 bases. This clone showed up just once. Its antigen is unknown. Material for sequencing was PBMCs. The chain links TRBV10-3 to TRBJ2-3, with D tentatively TRBD2 (6 bases). The origin of this receptor is a male donor in good health and CMV-seronegative. CDR3 loop: CAIRDGEGTDTQYF. In nucleotides, the CDR3 is TGTGCCATCAGGGATGGGGAGGGCACAGATACGCAGTATTTT.